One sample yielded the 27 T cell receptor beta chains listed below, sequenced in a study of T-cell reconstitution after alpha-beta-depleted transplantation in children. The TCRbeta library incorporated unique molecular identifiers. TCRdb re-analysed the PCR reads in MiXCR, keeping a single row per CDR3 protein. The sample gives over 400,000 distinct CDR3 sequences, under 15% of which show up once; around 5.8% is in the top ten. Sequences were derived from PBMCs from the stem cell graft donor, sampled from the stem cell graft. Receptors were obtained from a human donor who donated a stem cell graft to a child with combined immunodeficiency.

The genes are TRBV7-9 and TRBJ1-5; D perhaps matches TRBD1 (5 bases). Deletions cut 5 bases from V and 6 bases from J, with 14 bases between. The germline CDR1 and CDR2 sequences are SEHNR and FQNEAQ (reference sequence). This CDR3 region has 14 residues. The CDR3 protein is CASSQGSGSQPQHF. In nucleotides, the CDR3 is TGTGCCAGCAGCCAGGGTTCAGGGAGTCAGCCCCAGCATTTT.

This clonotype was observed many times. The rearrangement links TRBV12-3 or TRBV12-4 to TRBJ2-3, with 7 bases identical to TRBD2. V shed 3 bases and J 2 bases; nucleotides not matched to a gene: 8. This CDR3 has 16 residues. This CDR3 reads CASSFRGRGYTDTQYF. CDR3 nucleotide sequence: TGTGCCAGCAGTTTTCGAGGGCGGGGGTACACAGATACGCAGTATTTT.

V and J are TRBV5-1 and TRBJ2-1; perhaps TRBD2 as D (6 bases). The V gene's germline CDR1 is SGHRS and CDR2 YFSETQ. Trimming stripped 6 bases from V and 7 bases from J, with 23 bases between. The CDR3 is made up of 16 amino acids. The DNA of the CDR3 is TGCGCCAGCAACCAAATCGGGACTCCGGGGGATAATGAGCAGTTCTTC. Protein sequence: CASNQIGTPGDNEQFF.

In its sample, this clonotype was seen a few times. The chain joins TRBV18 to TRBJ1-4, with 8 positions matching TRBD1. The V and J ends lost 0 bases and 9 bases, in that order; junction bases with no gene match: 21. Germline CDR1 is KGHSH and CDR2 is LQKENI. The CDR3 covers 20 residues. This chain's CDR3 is CASSPPNRETAGGPLKKLFF. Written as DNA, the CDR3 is TGTGCCAGCTCACCACCGAACCGGGAGACAGCAGGGGGCCCATTGAAAAAACTGTTTTTT.

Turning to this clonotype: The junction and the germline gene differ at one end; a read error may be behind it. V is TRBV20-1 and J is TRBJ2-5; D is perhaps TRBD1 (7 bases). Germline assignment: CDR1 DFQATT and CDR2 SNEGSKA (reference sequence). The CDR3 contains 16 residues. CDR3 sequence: CSARGRGLRGLETQYF. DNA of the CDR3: TGCAGTGCCAGAGGGCGGGGCCTGAGGGGGCTGGAGACCCAGTACTTC.

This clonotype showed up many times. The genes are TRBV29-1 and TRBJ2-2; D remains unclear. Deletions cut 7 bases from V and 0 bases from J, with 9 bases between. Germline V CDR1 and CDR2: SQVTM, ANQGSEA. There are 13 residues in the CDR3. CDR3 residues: CSGGGANTGELFF. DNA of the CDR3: TGCAGCGGAGGCGGAGCGAACACCGGGGAGCTGTTTTTT.

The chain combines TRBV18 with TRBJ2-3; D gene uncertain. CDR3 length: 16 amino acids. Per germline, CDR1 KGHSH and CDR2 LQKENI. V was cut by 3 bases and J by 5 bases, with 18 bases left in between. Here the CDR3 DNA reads TGTGCCAGCTCACCTACAAGAGCTGGTGACCGAGATACGCAGTATTTT. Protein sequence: CASSPTRAGDRDTQYF.

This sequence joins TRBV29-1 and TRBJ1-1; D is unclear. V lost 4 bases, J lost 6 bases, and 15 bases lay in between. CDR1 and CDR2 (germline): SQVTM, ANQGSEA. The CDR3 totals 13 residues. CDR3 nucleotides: TGCAGCGTTGGGTCAGTCCACGGGTCTGAAGCTTTCTTT. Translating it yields CSVGSVHGSEAFF. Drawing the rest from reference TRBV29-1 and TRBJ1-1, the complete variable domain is SAVISQKPSRDICQRGTSLTIQCQVDSQVTMMFWYRQQPGQSLTLIATANQGSEATYESGFVIDKFPISRPNLTFSTLTVSNMSPEDSSIYLCSVGSVHGSEAFFGQGTRLTVV.

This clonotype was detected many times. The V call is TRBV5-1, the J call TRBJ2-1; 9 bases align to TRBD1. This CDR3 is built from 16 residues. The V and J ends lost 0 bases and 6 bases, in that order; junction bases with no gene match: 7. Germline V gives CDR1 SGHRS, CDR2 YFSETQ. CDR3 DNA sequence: TGCGCCAGCAGCTTGGTCGGGACAGGGCCCTTCAATGAGCAGTTCTTC. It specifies CASSLVGTGPFNEQFF. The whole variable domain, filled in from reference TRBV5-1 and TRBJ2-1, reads KAGVTQTPRYLIKTRGQQVTLSCSPISGHRSVSWYQQTPGQGLQFLFEYFSETQRNKGNFPGRFSGRQFSNSRSEMNVSTLELGDSALYLCASSLVGTGPFNEQFFGPGTRLTVL.

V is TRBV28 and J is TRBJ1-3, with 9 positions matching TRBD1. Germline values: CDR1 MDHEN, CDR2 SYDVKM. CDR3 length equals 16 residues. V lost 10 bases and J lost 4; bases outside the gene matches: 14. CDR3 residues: CATGQGILMSGNTIYF. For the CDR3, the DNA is TGTGCCACGGGACAGGGAATTTTGATGTCCGGAAACACCATATATTTT.

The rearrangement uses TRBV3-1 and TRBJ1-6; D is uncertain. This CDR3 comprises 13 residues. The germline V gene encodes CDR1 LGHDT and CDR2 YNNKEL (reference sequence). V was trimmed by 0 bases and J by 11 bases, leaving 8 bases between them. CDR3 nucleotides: TGTGCCAGCAGCCAAGATCACGGAACACCCCTCCACTTT. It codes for CASSQDHGTPLHF.

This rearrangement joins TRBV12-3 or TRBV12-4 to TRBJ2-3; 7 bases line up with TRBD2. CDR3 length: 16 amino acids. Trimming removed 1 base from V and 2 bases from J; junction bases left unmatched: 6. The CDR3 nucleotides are TGTGCCAGCAGTTTAGGGTGGCTAGCGGCCACAGATACGCAGTATTTT. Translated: CASSLGWLAATDTQYF.

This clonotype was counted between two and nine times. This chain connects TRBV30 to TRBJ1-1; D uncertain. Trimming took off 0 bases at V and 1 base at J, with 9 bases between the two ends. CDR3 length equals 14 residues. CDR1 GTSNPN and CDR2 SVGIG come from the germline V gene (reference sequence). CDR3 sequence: CAWSVGLSNTEAFF. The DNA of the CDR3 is TGTGCCTGGAGTGTCGGACTCTCGAACACTGAAGCTTTCTTT.

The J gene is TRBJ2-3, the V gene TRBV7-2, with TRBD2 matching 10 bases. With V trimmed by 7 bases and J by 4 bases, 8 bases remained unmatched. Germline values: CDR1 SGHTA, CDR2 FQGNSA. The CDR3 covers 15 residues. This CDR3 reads CASIPGLATPDTQYF. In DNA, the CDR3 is TGTGCCAGCATCCCGGGACTAGCGACCCCAGATACGCAGTATTTT. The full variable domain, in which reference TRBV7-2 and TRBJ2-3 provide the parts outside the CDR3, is GAGVSQSPSNKVTEKGKDVELRCDPISGHTALYWYRQSLGQGLEFLIYFQGNSAPDKSGLPSDRFSAERTGGSVSTLTIQRTQQEDSAVYLCASIPGLATPDTQYFGPGTRLTVL.

The CDR3 protein is CASRGTGSLNEQFF. The DNA for the CDR3 is TGTGCCAGCAGGGGGACAGGAAGCCTCAATGAGCAGTTCTTC. The chain is built from TRBV12-3 or TRBV12-4 and TRBJ2-1, with 8 bases that match TRBD1. The CDR3 contains 14 residues. V shed 6 bases and J 6 bases; nucleotides not matched to a gene: 7.

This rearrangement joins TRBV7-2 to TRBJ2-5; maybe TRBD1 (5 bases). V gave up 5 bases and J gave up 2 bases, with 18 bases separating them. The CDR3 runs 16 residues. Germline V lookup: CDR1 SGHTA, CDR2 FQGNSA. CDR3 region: CASSIPRQILQETQYF. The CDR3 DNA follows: TGTGCCAGCAGCATTCCCAGACAGATCCTACAAGAGACCCAGTACTTC.

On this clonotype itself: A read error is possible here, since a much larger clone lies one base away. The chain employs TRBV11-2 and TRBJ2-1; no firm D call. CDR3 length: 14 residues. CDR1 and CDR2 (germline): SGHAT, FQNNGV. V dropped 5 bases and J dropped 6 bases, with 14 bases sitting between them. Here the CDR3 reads CASSPAWALNEQFF. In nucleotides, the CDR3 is TGTGCCAGCAGCCCGGCCTGGGCGCTCAATGAGCAGTTCTTC.

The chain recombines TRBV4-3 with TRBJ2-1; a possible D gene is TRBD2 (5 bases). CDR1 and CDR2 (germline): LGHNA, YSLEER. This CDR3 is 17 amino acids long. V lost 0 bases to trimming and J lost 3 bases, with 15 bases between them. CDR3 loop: CASSQEMSPDYYNEQFF. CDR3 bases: TGCGCCAGCAGCCAAGAGATGAGCCCAGACTACTACAATGAGCAGTTCTTC.

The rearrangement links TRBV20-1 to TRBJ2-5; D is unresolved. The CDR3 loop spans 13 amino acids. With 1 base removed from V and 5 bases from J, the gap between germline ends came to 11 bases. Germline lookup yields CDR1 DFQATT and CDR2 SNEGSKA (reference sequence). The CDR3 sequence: CSARAAHPETQYF. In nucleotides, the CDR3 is TGCAGTGCTAGAGCGGCCCACCCTGAGACCCAGTACTTC.

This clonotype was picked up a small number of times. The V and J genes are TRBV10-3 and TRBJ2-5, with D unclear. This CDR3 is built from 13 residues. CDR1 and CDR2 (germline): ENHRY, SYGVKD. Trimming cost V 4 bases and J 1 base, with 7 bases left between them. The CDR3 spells CAISVGSQETQYF. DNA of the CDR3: TGTGCCATCAGTGTGGGCAGCCAAGAGACCCAGTACTTC.

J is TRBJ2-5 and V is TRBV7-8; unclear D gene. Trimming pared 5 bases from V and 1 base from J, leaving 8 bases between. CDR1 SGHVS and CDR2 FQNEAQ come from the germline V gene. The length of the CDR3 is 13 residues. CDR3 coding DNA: TGTGCCAGCAGCCGAAGGTCCCAAGAGACCCAGTACTTC. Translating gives CASSRRSQETQYF.

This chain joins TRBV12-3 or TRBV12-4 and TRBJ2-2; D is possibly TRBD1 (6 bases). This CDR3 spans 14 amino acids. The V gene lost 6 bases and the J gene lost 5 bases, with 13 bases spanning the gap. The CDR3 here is CASSTYTGTGELFF. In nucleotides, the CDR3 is TGTGCCAGCAGCACGTACACAGGGACCGGGGAGCTGTTTTTT.

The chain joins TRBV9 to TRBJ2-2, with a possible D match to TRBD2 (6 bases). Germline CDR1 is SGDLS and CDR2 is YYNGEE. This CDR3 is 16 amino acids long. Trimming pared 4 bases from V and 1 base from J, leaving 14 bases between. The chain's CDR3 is CASSPTGTVNTGELFF. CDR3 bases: TGTGCCAGCAGCCCGACCGGGACTGTGAACACCGGGGAGCTGTTTTTT.

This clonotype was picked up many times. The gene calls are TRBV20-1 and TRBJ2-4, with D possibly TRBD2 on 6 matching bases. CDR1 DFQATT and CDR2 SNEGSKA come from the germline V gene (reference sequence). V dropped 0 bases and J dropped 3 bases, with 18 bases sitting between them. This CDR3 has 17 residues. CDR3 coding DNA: TGCAGTGCTAGAGATCTGGGGACGGGGGAAGGCAAAAACATTCAGTACTTC. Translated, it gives CSARDLGTGEGKNIQYF.

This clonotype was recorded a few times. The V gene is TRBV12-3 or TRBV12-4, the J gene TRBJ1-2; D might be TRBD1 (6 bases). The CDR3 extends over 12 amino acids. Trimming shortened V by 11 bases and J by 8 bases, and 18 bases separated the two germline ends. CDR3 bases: TGTGCCGTGATAGGGGGGTCGAGAGGCTACACCTTC. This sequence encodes CAVIGGSRGYTF.

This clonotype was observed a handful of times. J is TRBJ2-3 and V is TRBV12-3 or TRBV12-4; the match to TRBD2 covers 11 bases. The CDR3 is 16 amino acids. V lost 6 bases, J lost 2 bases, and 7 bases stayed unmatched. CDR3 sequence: CASSSSGGIYTDTQYF. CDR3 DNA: TGTGCCAGCAGCTCTAGCGGGGGGATCTACACAGATACGCAGTATTTT.

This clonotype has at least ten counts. The CDR3 DNA reads as TGCAGTGCTAGAGGTGGAAGCGGGTGGGGTTACGAGCAGTACTTC. It specifies CSARGGSGWGYEQYF. The chain carries TRBV20-1 and TRBJ2-7; tentatively, D is TRBD2 (6 bases). The CDR3 extends over 15 amino acids. The ends were cut back, 1 base at V and 4 bases at J, with 17 bases in the middle. CDR1 is DFQATT and CDR2 is SNEGSKA in the germline V gene (reference sequence).